Below, 28 T cell receptor beta chains from the same sample are listed, as sequenced in a study of T cells after yellow fever vaccination. TCRdb re-derived calls from the 5' RACE reads in MiXCR, one entry per CDR3 protein. This table has under 200,000 distinct CDR3 sequences, approximately 10% appearing once. Sequencing used CD8+ T cells sorted from PBMCs, obtained 15 days after the yellow fever booster vaccination. The receptors stem from a man aged 18 to 30 who received the YFV17D yellow fever vaccine.

This clonotype was seen a few times. J is TRBJ2-1 and V is TRBV7-6, with TRBD2 matching 12 bases. The CDR3 has 15 amino acids. V gave up 5 bases and J gave up 4 bases; unmatched junction bases: 3. The germline gives CDR1 SGHVS, CDR2 FNYEAQ. CDR3 nucleotide sequence: TGTGCCAGCAGCATGGGACTAGCGGGTTACAATGAGCAGTTCTTC. It codes for CASSMGLAGYNEQFF. The whole variable domain, filled in from reference TRBV7-6 and TRBJ2-1, reads GAGVSQSPRYKVTKRGQDVALRCDPISGHVSLYWYRQALGQGPEFLTYFNYEAQQDKSGLPNDRFSAERPEGSISTLTIQRTEQRDSAMYRCASSMGLAGYNEQFFGPGTRLTVL.

The J gene is TRBJ1-1, the V gene TRBV29-1; D ambiguous. The CDR3 totals 13 residues. V gave up 5 bases and J gave up 0 bases, with 10 bases separating them. The germline CDR1 and CDR2 sequences are SQVTM and ANQGSEA. In nucleotides, the CDR3 is TGCAGCGTTCTGGGAAACATGAACACTGAAGCTTTCTTT. Translated, it gives CSVLGNMNTEAFF.

The chain employs TRBV30 and TRBJ2-2; D ambiguous. The CDR3 length is 12 residues. Trimming removed 8 bases from V and 7 bases from J, with 14 bases in between. Germline values: CDR1 GTSNPN, CDR2 SVGIG (reference sequence). CDR3 region: CARVHGNGELFF. CDR3 nucleotides: TGTGCCAGAGTACATGGAAACGGGGAGCTGTTTTTT.

This clonotype was picked up a small number of times. The chain has TRBV11-2 and TRBJ2-1; 9 nucleotides line up with TRBD1. This CDR3 comprises 15 residues. After removal of 5 bases from V and 5 bases from J, the junction contained 7 bases not matched to a gene. CDR1 SGHAT and CDR2 FQNNGV come from the germline V gene. CDR3 loop: CASSLGRDRDNEQFF. The CDR3 DNA is TGTGCCAGCAGCCTAGGAAGGGACAGGGACAATGAGCAGTTCTTC.

The gene calls are TRBV20-1 and TRBJ2-3; 7 bases line up with TRBD2. This CDR3 comprises 14 residues. The germline V gene has CDR1 DFQATT and CDR2 SNEGSKA (reference sequence). V was pared by 3 bases and J by 1 base, with 4 bases of the junction left unmatched. The CDR3 protein is CSARNGGGTDTQYF. Here the CDR3 DNA reads TGCAGTGCTAGGAATGGGGGGGGCACAGATACGCAGTATTTT.

This clonotype has a handful of counts. The gene calls are TRBV18 and TRBJ2-2; the match to TRBD1 covers 9 bases. Germline assignment: CDR1 KGHSH and CDR2 LQKENI. The CDR3 is made up of 17 amino acids. Trimming cost V 4 bases and J 2 bases; bases outside gene matches: 8. The CDR3 bases are TGTGCCAGCTCACAAGTCCCGGGACAGGGAAACACCGGGGAGCTGTTTTTT. Encoded protein: CASSQVPGQGNTGELFF.

This sequence joins TRBV20-1 and TRBJ1-1; D call uncertain. The CDR3 consists of 16 residues. Germline-derived CDR1 and CDR2 are DFQATT and SNEGSKA (reference sequence). Trimming removed 0 bases from V and 1 base from J, with 15 bases in between. CDR3 sequence reads: CSARDQVLGRNTEAFF. Written as DNA, the CDR3 is TGCAGTGCTAGAGATCAGGTCCTCGGGCGGAACACTGAAGCTTTCTTT.

The V gene is TRBV5-1, the J gene TRBJ1-1; D perhaps matches TRBD1 (6 bases). CDR1 is SGHRS, CDR2 YFSETQ, per germline. V gave up 4 bases and J gave up 5 bases, with 18 bases separating them. The CDR3 spans 15 residues. CDR3: CASSPLNWGLTEAFF. CDR3 DNA: TGCGCCAGCAGCCCCCTAAATTGGGGGCTGACTGAAGCTTTCTTT.

This clonotype showed up many times. The genes are TRBV7-6 and TRBJ2-1; possible D gene TRBD2, 5 bases. V shed 2 bases and J shed 8 bases, with 7 bases lying between them. CDR3 length: 12 amino acids. Germline-derived CDR1 and CDR2 are SGHVS and FNYEAQ. The DNA of the CDR3 is TGTGCCAGCAGCTTAATCGGGGATGAGCAGTTCTTC. This gives the protein CASSLIGDEQFF.

This clonotype was seen a few times. The rearrangement joins TRBV12-3 or TRBV12-4 to TRBJ1-2; 8 bases agree with TRBD1. V shed 10 bases, J shed 4 bases, and the junction held 5 bases outside the gene matches. The CDR3 loop spans 12 amino acids. DNA of the CDR3: TGTGCCACACAGGGGGACCCCTATGGCTACACCTTC. As protein: CATQGDPYGYTF.

The chain couples TRBV4-1 to TRBJ1-1; D possibly corresponds to TRBD1 (5 bases). V lost 4 bases, J lost 0 bases, and 12 bases lay in between. Per the germline V gene, CDR1 is MGHRA and CDR2 is YSYEKL. The CDR3 contains 15 residues. The CDR3 is CASSPWGELNTEAFF. Here the CDR3 DNA reads TGCGCCAGCAGCCCATGGGGGGAGCTGAACACTGAAGCTTTCTTT.

This clonotype turned up a few times. The chain couples TRBV5-6 to TRBJ2-5, with D tentatively TRBD1 (5 bases). V was shortened by 4 bases and J by 4 bases, with 11 bases between the two germline ends. This CDR3 contains 13 residues. Germline CDR1 reads SGHDT; CDR2 reads YYEEEE. The CDR3 DNA is TGTGCCAGCAGCACAGGACGAGGAGAGACCCAGTACTTC. Protein: CASSTGRGETQYF.

The chain links TRBV30 to TRBJ2-2; no reliable D call. Trimming cost V 6 bases and J 3 bases, with 11 bases left between them. Germline CDR1 is GTSNPN and CDR2 is SVGIG (reference sequence). CDR3 length equals 13 residues. The CDR3 is CACFTDYTGELFF. As DNA, the CDR3 is TGTGCCTGTTTCACAGATTACACCGGGGAGCTGTTTTTT.

In this sample, this clonotype turned up a few times. The genes are TRBV18 and TRBJ2-7; D unclear. The CDR3 runs 13 residues. The V end was cut by 5 bases, the J end by 3 bases, with 11 bases between. Germline CDR1 reads KGHSH; CDR2 reads LQKENI. The chain's CDR3 is CASSTGLIYEQYF. CDR3 bases: TGTGCCAGCTCAACGGGCCTGATCTACGAGCAGTACTTC.

The V gene is TRBV27, the J gene TRBJ1-2; maybe TRBD1 (5 bases). The CDR3 is 12 amino acids. Trimming removed 8 bases at V and 4 bases at J, with 11 bases between. Germline V gives CDR1 MNHEY, CDR2 SMNVEV (reference sequence). CDR3 region: CASGTYSYGYTF. The CDR3 coding sequence is TGTGCCAGCGGGACTTACAGCTATGGCTACACCTTC.

There are a few counts of this clonotype. The chain has TRBV4-3 and TRBJ2-1, with D unresolved. With 0 bases removed from V and 0 bases from J, the gap between germline ends came to 3 bases. The CDR3 runs 14 residues. From germline, CDR1 is LGHNA and CDR2 YSLEER. CDR3 DNA: TGCGCCAGCAGCCAAGATAGCTCCTACAATGAGCAGTTCTTC. It codes for CASSQDSSYNEQFF.

This clonotype was counted many times. The chain carries TRBV5-1 and TRBJ1-2, with 9 nucleotides matching TRBD1. The V segment lost 4 bases and the J segment 0 bases; nucleotides outside the gene matches: 4. CDR1 SGHRS and CDR2 YFSETQ come from the germline V gene. The CDR3 consists of 15 residues. CDR3: CASSTRTGANYGYTF. CDR3 DNA: TGCGCCAGCAGCACCCGGACAGGGGCTAACTATGGCTACACCTTC. Full variable domain (outside the CDR3, taken from reference TRBV5-1 and TRBJ1-2): KAGVTQTPRYLIKTRGQQVTLSCSPISGHRSVSWYQQTPGQGLQFLFEYFSETQRNKGNFPGRFSGRQFSNSRSEMNVSTLELGDSALYLCASSTRTGANYGYTFGSGTRLTVV.

The chain uses TRBV30 and TRBJ2-7; 9 bases line up with TRBD1. After removal of 2 bases from V and 2 bases from J, the junction contained 7 bases not matched to a gene. The CDR3 loop spans 15 amino acids. CDR1 GTSNPN and CDR2 SVGIG come from the germline V gene (reference sequence). As DNA, the CDR3 is TGTGCCTGGAGTATTGGACAGGGGAGCCCCTACGAGCAGTACTTC. The encoded protein is CAWSIGQGSPYEQYF.

This chain's CDR3 is CASSQSGQGPDTQYF. The DNA for the CDR3 is TGCGCCAGCAGCCAATCGGGACAGGGCCCAGATACGCAGTATTTT. This sequence joins TRBV4-3 and TRBJ2-3; TRBD1 aligns across 9 bases. V lost 2 bases to trimming and J lost 4 bases; unmatched junction nucleotides: 4. Germline CDR1 is LGHNA and CDR2 is YSLEER. This CDR3 contains 15 residues.

This clonotype was seen many times. The genes are TRBV11-2 and TRBJ1-4, with D possibly TRBD1 on 6 matching bases. Germline CDR1 is SGHAT and CDR2 is FQNNGV. The CDR3 contains 16 residues. V dropped 5 bases and J dropped 6 bases, with 19 bases sitting between them. CDR3 nucleotides: TGTGCCAGCAGCCTGGGCGGGTGGGGGCCGGATGAAAAACTGTTTTTT. This gives the protein CASSLGGWGPDEKLFF. Using reference TRBV11-2 and TRBJ1-4 for the parts outside the CDR3, the full variable domain is EAGVAQSPRYKIIEKRQSVAFWCNPISGHATLYWYQQILGQGPKLLIQFQNNGVVDDSQLPKDRFSAERLKGVDSTLKIQPAKLEDSAVYLCASSLGGWGPDEKLFFGSGTQLSVL.

The table lists this clonotype with a few counts. The chain links TRBV19 to TRBJ1-5; TRBD1 matches 7 bases. V lost 4 bases, J lost 4 bases, and 7 bases stayed unmatched. Per the germline V gene, CDR1 is LNHDA and CDR2 is SQIVND (reference sequence). There are 15 residues in the CDR3. The DNA for the CDR3 is TGTGCCAGTAGTAGACAGGGCACGGGGAATCAGCCCCAGCATTTT. It codes for CASSRQGTGNQPQHF. Combining the CDR3 with reference TRBV19 and TRBJ1-5 gives the whole variable domain DGGITQSPKYLFRKEGQNVTLSCEQNLNHDAMYWYRQDPGQGLRLIYYSQIVNDFQKGDIAEGYSVSREKKESFPLTVTSAQKNPTAFYLCASSRQGTGNQPQHFGDGTRLSIL.

The chain links TRBV29-1 to TRBJ1-1, with D unclear. Trimming left V 3 bases short and J 5 bases short, with 7 bases between. The CDR3 is 11 residues long. Germline CDR1 reads SQVTM; CDR2 reads ANQGSEA. CDR3 coding DNA: TGCAGCGTTGAGTTTTGGACTGAAGCTTTCTTT. Residues: CSVEFWTEAFF.

A few counts support this clonotype. The CDR3 sequence is CASNLGSQETQYF. The CDR3 nucleotides are TGTGCCAGCAACCTGGGCAGCCAAGAGACCCAGTACTTC. The chain is built from TRBV12-3 or TRBV12-4 and TRBJ2-5; D uncertain. The CDR3 runs 13 residues. With 7 bases removed from V and 1 base from J, the gap between germline ends came to 10 bases.

A few counts support this clonotype. V is TRBV19 and J is TRBJ1-5, with 7 bases that match TRBD1. This CDR3 comprises 14 residues. The germline V gene encodes CDR1 LNHDA and CDR2 SQIVND (reference sequence). V lost 5 bases and J lost 7; bases outside the gene matches: 8. This CDR3 is CASSDAGGWQPQHF. The CDR3 nucleotides are TGTGCCAGTAGTGACGCAGGGGGATGGCAGCCCCAGCATTTT.

This clonotype was seen only a few times. The genes are TRBV12-3 or TRBV12-4 and TRBJ2-1; D gene uncertain. This CDR3 is 12 amino acids long. Trimming shortened V by 5 bases and J by 10 bases, and 12 bases separated the two germline ends. CDR3 residues: CASSPQQTEQFF. CDR3 DNA sequence: TGTGCCAGCAGTCCCCAGCAGACGGAGCAGTTCTTC.

This rearrangement joins TRBV6-5 to TRBJ2-7; TRBD1 matches at 8 bases. Trimming at V came to 0 bases and at J to 3 bases, leaving 7 bases not matched to a gene. The CDR3 has 16 residues. Germline-derived CDR1 and CDR2 are MNHEY and SVGAGI. The DNA of the CDR3 is TGTGCCAGCAGTTACTCTGGACAGGGCCCTTACTACGAGCAGTACTTC. This encodes CASSYSGQGPYYEQYF.

This clonotype was detected many times. The chain uses TRBV9 and TRBJ1-2; D is ambiguous. CDR3 length: 14 amino acids. V gave up 0 bases and J gave up 7 bases, with 13 bases separating them. Germline CDR1 is SGDLS and CDR2 is YYNGEE. In DNA, the CDR3 is TGTGCCAGCAGCGTAGTACCCTTAGACACTGGCTACACCTTC. This translates into CASSVVPLDTGYTF.

This clonotype has a count of ten or more. The chain combines TRBV11-2 with TRBJ2-1, with 9 positions matching TRBD1. V was pared by 5 bases and J by 6 bases, with 11 bases of the junction left unmatched. Germline values: CDR1 SGHAT, CDR2 FQNNGV. CDR3 length: 16 amino acids. In DNA, the CDR3 is TGTGCCAGCAGCCCAGGCCCCGGGACAGGGCTCAATGAGCAGTTCTTC. Its translation: CASSPGPGTGLNEQFF.